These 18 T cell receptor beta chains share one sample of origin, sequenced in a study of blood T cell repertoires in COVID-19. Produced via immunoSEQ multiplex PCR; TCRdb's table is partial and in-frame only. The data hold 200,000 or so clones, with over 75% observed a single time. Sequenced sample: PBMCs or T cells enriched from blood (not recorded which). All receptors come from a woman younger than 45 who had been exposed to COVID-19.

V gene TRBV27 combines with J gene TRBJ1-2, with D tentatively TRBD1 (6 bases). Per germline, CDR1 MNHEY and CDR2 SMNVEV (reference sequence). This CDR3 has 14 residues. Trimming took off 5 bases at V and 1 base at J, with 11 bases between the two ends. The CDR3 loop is CASSKRQVNYGYTF. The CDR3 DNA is TGTGCCAGCAGTAAAAGACAGGTTAACTATGGCTACACCTTC.

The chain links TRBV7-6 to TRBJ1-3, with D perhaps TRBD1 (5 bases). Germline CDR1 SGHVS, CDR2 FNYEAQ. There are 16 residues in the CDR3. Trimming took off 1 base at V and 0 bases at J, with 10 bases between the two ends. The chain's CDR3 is CASSLDAGVSGNTIYF. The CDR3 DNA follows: TGTGCCAGCAGCTTAGATGCGGGGGTCTCTGGAAACACCATATATTTT.

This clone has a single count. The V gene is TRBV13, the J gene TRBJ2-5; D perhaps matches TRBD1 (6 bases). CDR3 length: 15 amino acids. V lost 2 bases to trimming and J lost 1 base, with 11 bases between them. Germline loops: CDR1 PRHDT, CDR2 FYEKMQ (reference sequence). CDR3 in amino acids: CASSLIQDSQETQYF. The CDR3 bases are TGTGCCAGCAGCTTAATTCAGGACAGCCAAGAGACCCAGTACTTC.

The chain's CDR3 is CASSVGLGSGANVLTF. CDR3 DNA: TGTGCCAGCAGCGTAGGTCTAGGCTCTGGGGCCAACGTCCTGACTTTC. The genes are TRBV9 and TRBJ2-6; D remains ambiguous. CDR1 is SGDLS and CDR2 is YYNGEE in the germline V gene. This CDR3 has 16 amino acids. Trimming took off 0 bases at V and 0 bases at J, with 7 bases between the two ends. Variable domain in full (rest from reference TRBV9 and TRBJ2-6): DSGVTQTPKHLITATGQRVTLRCSPRSGDLSVYWYQQSLDQGLQFLIQYYNGEERAKGNILERFSAQQFPDLHSELNLSSLELGDSALYFCASSVGLGSGANVLTFGAGSRLTVL.

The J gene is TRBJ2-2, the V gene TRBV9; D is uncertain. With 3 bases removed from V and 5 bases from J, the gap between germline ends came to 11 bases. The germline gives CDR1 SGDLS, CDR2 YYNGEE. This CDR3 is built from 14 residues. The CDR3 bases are TGTGCCAGCAGCGCCCGAGCTGATACCGGGGAGCTGTTTTTT. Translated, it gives CASSARADTGELFF.

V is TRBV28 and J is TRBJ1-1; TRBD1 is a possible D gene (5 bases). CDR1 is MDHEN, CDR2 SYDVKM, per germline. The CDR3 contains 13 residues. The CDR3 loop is CALQRVRDTEAFF. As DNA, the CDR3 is TGTGCACTCCAACGGGTCAGGGACACTGAAGCTTTCTTT. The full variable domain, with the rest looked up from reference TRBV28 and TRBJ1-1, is DVKVTQSSRYLVKRTGEKVFLECVQDMDHENMFWYRQDPGLGLRLIYFSYDVKMKEKGDIPEGYSVSREKKERFSLILESASTNQTSMYLCALQRVRDTEAFFGQGTRLTVV.

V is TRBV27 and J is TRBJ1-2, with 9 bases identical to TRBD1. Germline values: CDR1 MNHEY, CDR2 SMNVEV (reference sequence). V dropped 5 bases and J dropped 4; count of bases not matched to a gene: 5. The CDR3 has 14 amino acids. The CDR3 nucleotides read TGTGCCAGCAGTCCTCGGACAGGGGCCTATGGCTACACCTTC. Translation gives CASSPRTGAYGYTF.

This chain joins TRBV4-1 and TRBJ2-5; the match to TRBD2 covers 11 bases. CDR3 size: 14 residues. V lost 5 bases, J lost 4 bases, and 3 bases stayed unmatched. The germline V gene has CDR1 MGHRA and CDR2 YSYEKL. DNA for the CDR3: TGCGCCAGCAGCGGGACTAGCGGCGTAGAGACCCAGTACTTC. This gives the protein CASSGTSGVETQYF.

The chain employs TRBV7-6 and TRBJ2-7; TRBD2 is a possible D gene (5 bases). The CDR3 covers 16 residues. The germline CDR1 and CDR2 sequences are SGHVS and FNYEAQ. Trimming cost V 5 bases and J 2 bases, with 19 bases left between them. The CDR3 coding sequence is TGTGCCAGCAGCGAAACGTTTTCTAGCAACCCCTACGAGCAGTACTTC. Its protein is CASSETFSSNPYEQYF.

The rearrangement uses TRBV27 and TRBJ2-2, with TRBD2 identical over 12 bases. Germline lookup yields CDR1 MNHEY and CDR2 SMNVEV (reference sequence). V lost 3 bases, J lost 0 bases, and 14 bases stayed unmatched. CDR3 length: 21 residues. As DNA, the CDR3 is TGTGCCAGCAGTTTTCGGGGGACTAGCGGGTCAAAGTTCGCGAACACCGGGGAGCTGTTTTTT. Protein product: CASSFRGTSGSKFANTGELFF.

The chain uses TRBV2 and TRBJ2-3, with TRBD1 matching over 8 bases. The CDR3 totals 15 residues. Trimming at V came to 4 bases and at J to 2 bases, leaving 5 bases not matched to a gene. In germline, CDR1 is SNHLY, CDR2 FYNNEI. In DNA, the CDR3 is TGTGCCAGCAGTGGGTACAGGGGGAACACAGATACGCAGTATTTT. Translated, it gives CASSGYRGNTDTQYF.

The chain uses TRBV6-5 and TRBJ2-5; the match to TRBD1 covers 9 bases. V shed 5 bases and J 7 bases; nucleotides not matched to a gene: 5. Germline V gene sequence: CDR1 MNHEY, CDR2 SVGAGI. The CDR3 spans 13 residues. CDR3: CASSQQGAGTQYF. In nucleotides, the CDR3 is TGTGCCAGCAGTCAACAGGGGGCCGGGACCCAGTACTTC.

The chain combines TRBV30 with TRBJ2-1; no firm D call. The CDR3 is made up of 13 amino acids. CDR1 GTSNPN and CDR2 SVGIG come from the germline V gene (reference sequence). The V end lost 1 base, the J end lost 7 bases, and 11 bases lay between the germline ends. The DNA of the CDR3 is TGTGCCTGGAGTGGATACTTTCCTAATGAGCAGTTCTTC. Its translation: CAWSGYFPNEQFF.

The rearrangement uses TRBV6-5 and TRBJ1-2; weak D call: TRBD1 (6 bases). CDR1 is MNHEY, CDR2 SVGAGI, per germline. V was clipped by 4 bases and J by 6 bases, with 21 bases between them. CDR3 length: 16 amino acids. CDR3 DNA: TGTGCCAGCAGTTCACAGGGCCTTTCGTGGTCGGATGGCTACACCTTC. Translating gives CASSSQGLSWSDGYTF.

CDR3 residues: CASSQGQGSYEQYF. For the CDR3, the DNA is TGCGCCAGCAGCCAGGGACAGGGGTCCTACGAGCAGTACTTC. The genes are TRBV4-1 and TRBJ2-7, with 10 bases matching TRBD1. Germline loops: CDR1 MGHRA, CDR2 YSYEKL. The V and J ends lost 3 bases and 1 base, in that order; junction bases with no gene match: 0. There are 14 residues in the CDR3.

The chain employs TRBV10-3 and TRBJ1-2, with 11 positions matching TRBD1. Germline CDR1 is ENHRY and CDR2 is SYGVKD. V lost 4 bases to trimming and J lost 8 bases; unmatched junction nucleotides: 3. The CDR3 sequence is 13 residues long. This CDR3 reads CAISVGQGDGYTF. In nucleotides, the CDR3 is TGTGCCATCAGTGTGGGACAGGGGGACGGCTACACCTTC.

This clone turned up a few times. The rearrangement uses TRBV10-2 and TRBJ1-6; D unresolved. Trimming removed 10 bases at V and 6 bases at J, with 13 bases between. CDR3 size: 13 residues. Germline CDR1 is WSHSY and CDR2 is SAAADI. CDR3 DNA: TGCGCCACTTGCCTACAGTTTAATTCACCCCTCCACTTT. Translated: CATCLQFNSPLHF.

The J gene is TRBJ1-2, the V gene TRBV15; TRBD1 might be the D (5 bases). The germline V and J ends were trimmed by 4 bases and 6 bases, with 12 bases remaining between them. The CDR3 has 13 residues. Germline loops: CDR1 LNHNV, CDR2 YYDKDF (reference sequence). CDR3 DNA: TGTGCCACCAGCACGGGGGAGGGGAATGGCTACACCTTC. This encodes CATSTGEGNGYTF. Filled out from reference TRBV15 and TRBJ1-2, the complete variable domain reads DAMVIQNPRYQVTQFGKPVTLSCSQTLNHNVMYWYQQKSSQAPKLLFHYYDKDFNNEADTPDNFQSRRPNTSFCFLDIRSPGLGDTAMYLCATSTGEGNGYTFGSGTRLTVV.